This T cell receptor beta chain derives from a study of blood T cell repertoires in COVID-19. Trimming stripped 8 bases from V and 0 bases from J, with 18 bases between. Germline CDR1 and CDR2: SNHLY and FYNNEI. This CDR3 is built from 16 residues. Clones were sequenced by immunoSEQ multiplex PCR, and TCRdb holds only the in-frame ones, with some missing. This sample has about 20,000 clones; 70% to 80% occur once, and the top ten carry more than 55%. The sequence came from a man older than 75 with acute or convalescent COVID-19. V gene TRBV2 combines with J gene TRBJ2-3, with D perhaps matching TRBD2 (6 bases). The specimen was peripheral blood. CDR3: CASVQSGTPSTDTQYF. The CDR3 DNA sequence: TGTGCCAGCGTCCAGTCCGGGACTCCGAGCACAGATACGCAGTATTTT.